This TCR beta chain comes out of a study of cytomegalovirus exposure and HLA in healthy donors. Points from the study as a whole: First-cohort TCR clusters tended to co-occur in the 130 or so validation repertoires, a later analysis found. Three chains tied to CMV proved CMV antigen-specific in vitro.

CDR3 size: 16 residues. V lost 4 bases and J lost 0; bases outside the gene matches: 4. From germline, CDR1 is SGHRS and CDR2 YFSETQ. Sequenced by immunoSEQ multiplex PCR; TCRdb stores in-frame clones only, minus some. This sample yields 220,000 or so clones, of which about nine tenths are seen a single time; 0.85% to 1.2% belongs to the top ten. On this clone: Its matching antigen is unknown.

What was sequenced was PBMCs. The TCR originated in a young woman in good health and CMV-seronegative. This chain links TRBV5-1 with TRBJ2-7; TRBD2 agrees at 13 bases. The CDR3 coding sequence is TGCGCCAGCAGCCCGGGACTAGCGGGAACCTCCTACGAGCAGTACTTC. The encoded protein is CASSPGLAGTSYEQYF.